The count of the clone carrying this TCR beta chain is one. This study enrolled people aged 18 to 89 from about 26 US geographic areas. Which cohort a participant joined came from the clinical history participants gave. Unmatched junction bases numbered 8, after V lost 0 bases and J lost 0 bases. CDR3 size: 17 residues. Germline CDR1 reads SGDLS; CDR2 reads YYNGEE. The data stem from a study of blood T cell repertoires in COVID-19. The protocol was immunoSEQ multiplex PCR, while the TCRdb copy is restricted to in-frame clones and leaves out a portion. This sample has a few hundred thousand clones, with around 87% found just once.

This clonotype was sampled from a man aged 40-55 years in a cohort exposed to, infected with or recovered from COVID-19 (not recorded which). The chain recombines TRBV9 with TRBJ2-7, with 8 bases identical to TRBD2. Sequencing used PBMCs or T cells enriched from blood (not recorded which). CDR3 in amino acids: CASSVEWGSGSSYEQYF. The CDR3 DNA reads TGTGCCAGCAGCGTAGAGTGGGGCAGCGGGAGCTCCTACGAGCAGTACTTC.